This TCR beta chain is drawn from a study of T cell repertoires in cytomegalovirus infection. Study-level information: Well-studied HLA-B-restricted CMV epitopes were used in the study alongside recently identified HLA-C-restricted ones.

MiXCR, applied by TCRdb to the reads, yields one record per CDR3 protein. The sample has 650,000 to 850,000 distinct CDR3 sequences, 25% to 35% seen once. About this clonotype itself: Its target is not known.

The source of this sequence is a human donor in good health (CMV status not recorded). Some clones in this sample may be carry-over from other donors' samples. The source was cultured CD8+ T cells from PBMCs, collected from culture after CMV antigen stimulation.

This chain's CDR3 is CASSISRGHQPQHF. CDR3 sequence (DNA): TGTGCCAGCAGTATCTCCAGGGGGCATCAGCCCCAGCATTTT. The chain joins TRBV6-5 to TRBJ1-5, with 8 bases lining up with TRBD1. The germline gives CDR1 MNHEY, CDR2 SVGAGI. V dropped 5 bases and J dropped 5; count of bases not matched to a gene: 5. CDR3 length: 14 amino acids.